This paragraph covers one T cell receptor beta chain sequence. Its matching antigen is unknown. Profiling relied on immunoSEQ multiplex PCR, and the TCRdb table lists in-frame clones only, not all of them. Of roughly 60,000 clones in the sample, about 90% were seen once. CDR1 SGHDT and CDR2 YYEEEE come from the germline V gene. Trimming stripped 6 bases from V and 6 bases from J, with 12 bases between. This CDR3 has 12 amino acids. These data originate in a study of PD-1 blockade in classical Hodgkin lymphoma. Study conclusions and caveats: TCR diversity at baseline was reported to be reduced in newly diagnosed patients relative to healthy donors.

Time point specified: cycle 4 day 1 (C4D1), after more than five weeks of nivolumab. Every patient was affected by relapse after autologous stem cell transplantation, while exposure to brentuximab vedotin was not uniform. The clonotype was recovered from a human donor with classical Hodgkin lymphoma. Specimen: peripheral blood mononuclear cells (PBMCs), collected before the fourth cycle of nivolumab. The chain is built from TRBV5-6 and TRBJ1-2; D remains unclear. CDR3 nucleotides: TGTGCCAGCACCTGGGGTAGCGATGGCTACACCTTC. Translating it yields CASTWGSDGYTF.